This T cell receptor beta chain was sequenced during a study of technical replicates of blood from a handful of donors. TCRdb keeps only in-frame clones here, not all; method: immunoSEQ multiplex PCR. The top ten clones hold under 0.35% of a sample with 79,000 or so clones, approximately 96% of them seen once. V was shortened by 4 bases and J by 4 bases, with 16 bases between the two germline ends. The CDR3 loop spans 15 amino acids. Germline V gives CDR1 SNHLY, CDR2 FYNNEI. The source of this sequence is a human donor in good health. The rearrangement joins TRBV2 to TRBJ2-5; D may be TRBD1 (6 bases). The sequenced sample was T cells isolated from PBMCs. The CDR3: CASSGFLLGAETQYF. For the CDR3, the DNA is TGTGCCAGCAGTGGGTTTCTATTGGGGGCAGAGACCCAGTACTTC.